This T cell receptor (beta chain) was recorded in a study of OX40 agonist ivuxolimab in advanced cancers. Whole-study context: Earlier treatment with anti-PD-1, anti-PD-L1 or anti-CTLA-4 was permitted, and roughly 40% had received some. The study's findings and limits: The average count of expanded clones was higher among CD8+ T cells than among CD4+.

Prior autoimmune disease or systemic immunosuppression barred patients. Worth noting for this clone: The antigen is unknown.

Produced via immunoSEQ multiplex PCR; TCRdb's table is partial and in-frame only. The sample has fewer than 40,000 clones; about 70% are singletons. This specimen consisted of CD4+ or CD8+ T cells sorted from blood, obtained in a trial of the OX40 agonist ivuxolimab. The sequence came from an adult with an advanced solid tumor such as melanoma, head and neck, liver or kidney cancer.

The CDR3 protein is CASSLSLNTEAFF. DNA for the CDR3: TGCGCCAGCAGCTTATCCCTAAACACTGAAGCTTTCTTT. V is TRBV5-1 and J is TRBJ1-1; D unclear. The CDR3 is 13 amino acids. Germline CDR1 and CDR2: SGHRS and YFSETQ. Trimming pared 2 bases from V and 2 bases from J, leaving 7 bases between.